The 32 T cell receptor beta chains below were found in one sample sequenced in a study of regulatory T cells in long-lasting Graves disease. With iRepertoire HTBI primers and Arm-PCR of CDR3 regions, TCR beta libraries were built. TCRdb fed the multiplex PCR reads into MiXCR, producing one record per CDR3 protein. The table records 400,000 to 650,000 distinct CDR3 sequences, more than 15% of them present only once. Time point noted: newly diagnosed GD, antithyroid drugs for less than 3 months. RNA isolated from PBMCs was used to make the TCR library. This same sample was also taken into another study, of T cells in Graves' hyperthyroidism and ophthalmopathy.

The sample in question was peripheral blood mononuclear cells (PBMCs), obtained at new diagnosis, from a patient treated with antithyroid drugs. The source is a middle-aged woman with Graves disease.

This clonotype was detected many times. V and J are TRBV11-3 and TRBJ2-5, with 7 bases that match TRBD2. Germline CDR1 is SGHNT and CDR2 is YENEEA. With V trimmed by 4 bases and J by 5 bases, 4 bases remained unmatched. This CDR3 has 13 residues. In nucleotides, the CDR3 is TGTGCCAGCAGCTCGGGACTAAGGGAGACCCAGTACTTC. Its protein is CASSSGLRETQYF.

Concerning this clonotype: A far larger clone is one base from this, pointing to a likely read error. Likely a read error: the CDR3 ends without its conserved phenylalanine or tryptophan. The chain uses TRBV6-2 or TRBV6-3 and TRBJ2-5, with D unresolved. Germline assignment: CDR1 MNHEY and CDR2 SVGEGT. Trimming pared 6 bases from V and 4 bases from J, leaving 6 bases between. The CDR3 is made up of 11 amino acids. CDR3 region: CASSQLETQYS. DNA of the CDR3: TGTGCCAGCAGCCAGTTAGAGACCCAGTACTCC.

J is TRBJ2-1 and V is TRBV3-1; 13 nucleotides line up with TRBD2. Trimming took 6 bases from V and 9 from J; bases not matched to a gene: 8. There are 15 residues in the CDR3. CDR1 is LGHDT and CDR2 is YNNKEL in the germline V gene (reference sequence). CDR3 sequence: CASRHTSGGAVEQFF. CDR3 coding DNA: TGTGCCAGCAGGCACACTAGCGGGGGGGCCGTTGAGCAGTTCTTC.

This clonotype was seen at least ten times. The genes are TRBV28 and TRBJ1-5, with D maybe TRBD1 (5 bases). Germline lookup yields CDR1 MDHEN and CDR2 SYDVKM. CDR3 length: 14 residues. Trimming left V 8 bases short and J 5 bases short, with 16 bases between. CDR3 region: CASSVDQGYQPQHF. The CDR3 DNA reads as TGTGCCAGCTCCGTTGACCAGGGCTATCAGCCCCAGCATTTT.

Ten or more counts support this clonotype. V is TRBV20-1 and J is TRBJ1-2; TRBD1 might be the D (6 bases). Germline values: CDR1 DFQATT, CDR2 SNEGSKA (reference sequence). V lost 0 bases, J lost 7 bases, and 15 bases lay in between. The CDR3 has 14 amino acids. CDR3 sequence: CSARDETGPLGYTF. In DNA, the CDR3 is TGCAGTGCTAGAGACGAGACAGGTCCTCTTGGCTACACCTTC.

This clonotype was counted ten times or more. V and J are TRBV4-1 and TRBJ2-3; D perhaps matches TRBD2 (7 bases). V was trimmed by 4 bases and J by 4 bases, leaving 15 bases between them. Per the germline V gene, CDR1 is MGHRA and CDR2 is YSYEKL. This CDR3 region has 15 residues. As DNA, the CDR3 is TGCGCCAGCAGCCTCAAAGGGGGGGGCCCAGATACGCAGTATTTT. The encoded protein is CASSLKGGGPDTQYF.

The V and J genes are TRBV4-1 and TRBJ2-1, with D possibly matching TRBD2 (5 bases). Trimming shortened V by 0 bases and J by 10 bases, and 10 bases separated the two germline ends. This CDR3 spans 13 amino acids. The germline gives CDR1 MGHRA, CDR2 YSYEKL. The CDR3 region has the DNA TGCGCCAGCAGCCAAGATGATTTAGCGGAGCAGTTCTTC. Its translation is CASSQDDLAEQFF.

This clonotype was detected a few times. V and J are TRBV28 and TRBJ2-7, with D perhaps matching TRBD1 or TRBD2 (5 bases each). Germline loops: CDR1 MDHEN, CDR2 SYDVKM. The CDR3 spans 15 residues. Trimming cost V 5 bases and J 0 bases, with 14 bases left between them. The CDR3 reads CASSLGTVSSYEQYF. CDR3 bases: TGTGCCAGCAGTCTGGGGACGGTTAGCTCCTACGAGCAGTACTTC.

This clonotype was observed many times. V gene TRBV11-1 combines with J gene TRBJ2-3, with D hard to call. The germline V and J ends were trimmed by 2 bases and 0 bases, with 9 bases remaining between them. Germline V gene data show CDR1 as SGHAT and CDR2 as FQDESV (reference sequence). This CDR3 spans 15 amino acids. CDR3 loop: CASSLRLGSTDTQYF. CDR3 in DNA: TGTGCCAGCAGCTTAAGGCTGGGGAGCACAGATACGCAGTATTTT. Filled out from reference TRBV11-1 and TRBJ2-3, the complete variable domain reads EAEVAQSPRYKITEKSQAVAFWCDPISGHATLYWYRQILGQGPELLVQFQDESVVDDSQLPKDRFSAERLKGVDSTLKIQPAELGDSAMYLCASSLRLGSTDTQYFGPGTRLTVL.

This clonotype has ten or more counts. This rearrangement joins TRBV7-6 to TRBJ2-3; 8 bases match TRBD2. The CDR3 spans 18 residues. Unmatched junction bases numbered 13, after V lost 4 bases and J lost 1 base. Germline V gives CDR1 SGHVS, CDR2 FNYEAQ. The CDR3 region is CASSSPLGRSGGTDTQYF. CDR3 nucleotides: TGTGCCAGCAGCTCCCCCCTGGGGCGTAGCGGGGGCACAGATACGCAGTATTTT.

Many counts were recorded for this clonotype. The CDR3 is CASSQGQGGMNTEAFF. CDR3 in DNA: TGTGCCAGCAGCCAGGGACAGGGAGGAATGAACACTGAAGCTTTCTTT. The chain carries TRBV7-6 and TRBJ1-1; 9 bases are shared with TRBD1. Germline V gives CDR1 SGHVS, CDR2 FNYEAQ. V lost 5 bases, J lost 0 bases, and 7 bases stayed unmatched. This CDR3 is 16 amino acids long.

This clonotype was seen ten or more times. Written as DNA, the CDR3 is TGTGCCAGCAGCTCAGAGGGGAGTCAGCCCCAGCATTTT. This encodes CASSSEGSQPQHF. The rearrangement uses TRBV7-9 and TRBJ1-5; weak D call: TRBD1 (5 bases). Germline CDR1 is SEHNR and CDR2 is FQNEAQ (reference sequence). CDR3 length: 13 amino acids. Trimming removed 4 bases from V and 6 bases from J, with 10 bases in between.

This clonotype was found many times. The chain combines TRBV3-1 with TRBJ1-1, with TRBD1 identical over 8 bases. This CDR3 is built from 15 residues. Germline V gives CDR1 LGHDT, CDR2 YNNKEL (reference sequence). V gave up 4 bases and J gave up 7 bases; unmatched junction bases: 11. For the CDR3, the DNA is TGTGCCAGCAGCCCCCCCGGACAGGGCAGGAGTGAAGCTTTCTTT. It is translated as CASSPPGQGRSEAFF.

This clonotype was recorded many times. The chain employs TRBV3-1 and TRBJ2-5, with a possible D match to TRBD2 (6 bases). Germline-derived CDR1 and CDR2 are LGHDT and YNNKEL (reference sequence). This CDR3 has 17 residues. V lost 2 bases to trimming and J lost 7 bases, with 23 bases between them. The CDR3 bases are TGTGCCAGCAGCCAACCCTCCGGGACTGGAAGAGAGGGGACCCAGTACTTC. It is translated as CASSQPSGTGREGTQYF.

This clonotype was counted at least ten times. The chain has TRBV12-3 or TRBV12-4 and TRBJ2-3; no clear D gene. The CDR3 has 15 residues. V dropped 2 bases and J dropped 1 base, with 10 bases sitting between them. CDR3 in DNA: TGTGCCAGCAGTTTACAAGGGTCGGGCACAGATACGCAGTATTTT. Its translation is CASSLQGSGTDTQYF.

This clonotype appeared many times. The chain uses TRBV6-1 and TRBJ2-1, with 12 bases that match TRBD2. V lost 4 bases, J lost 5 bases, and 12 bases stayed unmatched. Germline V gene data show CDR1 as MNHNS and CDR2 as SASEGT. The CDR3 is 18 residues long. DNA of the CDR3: TGTGCCAGCAGTGGCGGACTAGCGGGGAGCCCACCTAACAATGAGCAGTTCTTC. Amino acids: CASSGGLAGSPPNNEQFF.

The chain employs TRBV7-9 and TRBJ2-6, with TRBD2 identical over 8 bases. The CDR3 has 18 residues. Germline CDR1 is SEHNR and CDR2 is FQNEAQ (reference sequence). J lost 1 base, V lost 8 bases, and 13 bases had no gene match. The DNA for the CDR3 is TGTGCCAGCGCCGCCGTGGAAGCGGGGGTATCTGGGGCCAACGTCCTGACTTTC. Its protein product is CASAAVEAGVSGANVLTF.

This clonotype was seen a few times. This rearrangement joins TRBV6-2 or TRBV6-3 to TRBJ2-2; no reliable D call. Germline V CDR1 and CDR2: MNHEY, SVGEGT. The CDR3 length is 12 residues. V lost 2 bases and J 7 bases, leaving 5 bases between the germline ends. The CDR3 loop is CASSYVFGELFF. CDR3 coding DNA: TGTGCCAGCAGTTACGTCTTCGGGGAGCTGTTTTTT.

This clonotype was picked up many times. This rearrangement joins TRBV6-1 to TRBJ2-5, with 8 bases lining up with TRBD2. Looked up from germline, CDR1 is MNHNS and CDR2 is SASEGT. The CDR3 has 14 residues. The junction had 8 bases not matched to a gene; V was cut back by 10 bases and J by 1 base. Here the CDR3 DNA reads TGTGCCACCAGGGTAGCGGGGATCCAAGAGACCCAGTACTTC. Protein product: CATRVAGIQETQYF.

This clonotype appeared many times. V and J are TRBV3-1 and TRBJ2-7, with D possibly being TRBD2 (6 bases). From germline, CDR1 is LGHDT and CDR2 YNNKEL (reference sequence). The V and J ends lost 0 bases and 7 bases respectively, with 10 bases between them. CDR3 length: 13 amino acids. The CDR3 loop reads CASSQDRRGEQYF. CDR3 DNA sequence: TGTGCCAGCAGCCAAGATCGGAGGGGAGAGCAGTACTTC.

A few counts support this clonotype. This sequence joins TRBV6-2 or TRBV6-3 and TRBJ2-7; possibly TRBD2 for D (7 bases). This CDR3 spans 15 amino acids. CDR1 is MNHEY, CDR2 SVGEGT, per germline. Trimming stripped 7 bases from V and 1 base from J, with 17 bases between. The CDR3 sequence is CASNREGGASYEQYF. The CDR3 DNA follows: TGTGCCAGCAATCGAGAGGGGGGGGCTTCCTACGAGCAGTACTTC.

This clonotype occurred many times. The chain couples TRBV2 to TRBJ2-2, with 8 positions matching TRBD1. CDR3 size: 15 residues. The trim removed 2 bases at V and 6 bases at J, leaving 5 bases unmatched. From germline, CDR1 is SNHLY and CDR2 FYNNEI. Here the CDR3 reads CASSEWTGRSGELFF. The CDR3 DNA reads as TGTGCCAGCAGTGAATGGACAGGGCGATCCGGGGAGCTGTTTTTT.

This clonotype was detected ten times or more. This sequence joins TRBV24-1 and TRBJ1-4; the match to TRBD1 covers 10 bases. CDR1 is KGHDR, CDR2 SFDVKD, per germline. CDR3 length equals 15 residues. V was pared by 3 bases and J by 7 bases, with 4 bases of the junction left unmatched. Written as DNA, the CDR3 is TGTGCCACCAGTGATGGGACAGGGGAGAGTGAAAAACTGTTTTTT. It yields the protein CATSDGTGESEKLFF.

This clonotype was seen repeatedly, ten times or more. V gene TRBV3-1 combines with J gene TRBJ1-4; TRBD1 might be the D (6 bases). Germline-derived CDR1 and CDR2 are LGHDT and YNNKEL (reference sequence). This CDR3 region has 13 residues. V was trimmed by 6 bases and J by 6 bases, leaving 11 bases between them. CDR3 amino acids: CASRQGWYEKLFF. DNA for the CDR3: TGTGCCAGCAGGCAGGGGTGGTATGAAAAACTGTTTTTT. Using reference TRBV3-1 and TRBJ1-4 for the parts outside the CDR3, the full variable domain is DTAVSQTPKYLVTQMGNDKSIKCEQNLGHDTMYWYKQDSKKFLKIMFSYNNKELIINETVPNRFSPKSPDKAHLNLHINSLELGDSAVYFCASRQGWYEKLFFGSGTQLSVL.

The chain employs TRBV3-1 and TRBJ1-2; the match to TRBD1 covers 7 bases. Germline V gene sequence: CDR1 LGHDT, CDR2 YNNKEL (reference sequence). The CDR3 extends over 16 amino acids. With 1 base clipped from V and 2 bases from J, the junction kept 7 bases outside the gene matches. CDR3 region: CASSQATTGSNYGYTF. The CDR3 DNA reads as TGTGCCAGCAGCCAAGCAACGACAGGGTCCAACTATGGCTACACCTTC.

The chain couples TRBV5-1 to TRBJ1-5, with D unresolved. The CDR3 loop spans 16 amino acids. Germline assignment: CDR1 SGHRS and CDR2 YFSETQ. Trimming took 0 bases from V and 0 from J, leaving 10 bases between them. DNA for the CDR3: TGCGCCAGCAGCTTGGCTGGCAGTTATAGCAATCAGCCCCAGCATTTT. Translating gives CASSLAGSYSNQPQHF.

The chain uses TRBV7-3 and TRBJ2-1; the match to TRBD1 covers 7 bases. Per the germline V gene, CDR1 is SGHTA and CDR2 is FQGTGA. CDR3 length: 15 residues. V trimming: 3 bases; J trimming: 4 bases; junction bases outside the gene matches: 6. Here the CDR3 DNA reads TGTGCCAGCAGCTTCGAGACAGGGCCATACAATGAGCAGTTCTTC. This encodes CASSFETGPYNEQFF.

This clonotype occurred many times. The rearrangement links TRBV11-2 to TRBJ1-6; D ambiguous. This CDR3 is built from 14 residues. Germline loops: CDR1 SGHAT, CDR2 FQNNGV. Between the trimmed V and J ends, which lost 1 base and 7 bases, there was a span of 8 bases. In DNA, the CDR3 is TGTGCCAGCAGCTTAGGGCCCAAGAATTCACCCCTCCACTTT. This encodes CASSLGPKNSPLHF.

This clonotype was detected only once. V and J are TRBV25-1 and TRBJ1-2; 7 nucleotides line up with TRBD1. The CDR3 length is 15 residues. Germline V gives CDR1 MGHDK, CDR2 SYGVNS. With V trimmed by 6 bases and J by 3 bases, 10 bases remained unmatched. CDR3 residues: CASSPGTETYYGYTF. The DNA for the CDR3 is TGTGCCAGCAGCCCCGGGACAGAAACTTACTATGGCTACACCTTC.

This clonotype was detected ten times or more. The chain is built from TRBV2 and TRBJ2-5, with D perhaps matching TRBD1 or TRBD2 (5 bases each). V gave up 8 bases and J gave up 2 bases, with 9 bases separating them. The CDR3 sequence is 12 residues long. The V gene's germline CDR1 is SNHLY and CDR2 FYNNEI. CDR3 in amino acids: CASRDAQETQYF. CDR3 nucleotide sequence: TGTGCCAGCCGGGACGCTCAAGAGACCCAGTACTTC.

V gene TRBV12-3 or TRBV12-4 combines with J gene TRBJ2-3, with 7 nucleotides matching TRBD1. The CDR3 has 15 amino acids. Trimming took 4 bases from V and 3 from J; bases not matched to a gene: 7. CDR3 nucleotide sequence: TGTGCCAGCAGTTCTAGACAGGGAATGACAGATACGCAGTATTTT. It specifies CASSSRQGMTDTQYF.

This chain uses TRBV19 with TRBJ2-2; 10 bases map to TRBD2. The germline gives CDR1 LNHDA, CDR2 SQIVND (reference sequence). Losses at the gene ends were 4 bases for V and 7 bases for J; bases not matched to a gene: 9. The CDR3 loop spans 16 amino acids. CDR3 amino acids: CASSTRAGGPGGELFF. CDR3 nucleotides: TGTGCCAGTAGTACCCGAGCGGGGGGGCCGGGCGGGGAGCTGTTTTTT.